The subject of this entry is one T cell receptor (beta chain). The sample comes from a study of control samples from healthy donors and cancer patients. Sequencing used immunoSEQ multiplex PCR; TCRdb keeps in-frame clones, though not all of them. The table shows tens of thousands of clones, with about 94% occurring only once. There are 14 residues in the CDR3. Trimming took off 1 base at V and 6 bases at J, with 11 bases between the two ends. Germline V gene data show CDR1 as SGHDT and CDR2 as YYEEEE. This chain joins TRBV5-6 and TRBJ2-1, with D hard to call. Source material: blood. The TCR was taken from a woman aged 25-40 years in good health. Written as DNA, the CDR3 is TGTGCCAGCAGCTTGTTAGTCCTGCCCAATGAGCAGTTCTTC. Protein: CASSLLVLPNEQFF.